This TCR beta chain stems from a study of T cell clonality in common variable immunodeficiency. Overall study results and limits: Fewer TCRbeta clones were shared among CVID subjects than controls.

This clone was seen many times. Its antigen is still unknown. The read ends 3 residues before the CDR3 terminus; that terminus is restored from the germline J gene. This sample also contains other DNA sequences that code for the same CDR3. CVID and control samples used equivalent genomic DNA input. Repertoires were generated with immunoSEQ multiplex PCR, while TCRdb's copy carries only in-frame clones and drops some. The record shows about 60,000 clones for this sample, with no singletons present. Germline values: CDR1 LNHDA, CDR2 SQIVND (reference sequence). Unmatched junction bases numbered 3, after V lost 5 bases and J lost 3 bases. The CDR3 covers 15 residues.

The specimen was peripheral blood mononuclear cells. This chain links TRBV19 with TRBJ2-1, with 11 nucleotides matching TRBD2. The TCR comes from a person aged 18-70 years in good health. CDR3 residues: CASSLTSGDYNEQFF. CDR3 DNA (partial): TGTGCCAGTAGTCTGACTAGCGGGGACTACAATGAG.